The clone carrying this TCR beta chain was observed a handful of times. These data come from a study of PD-L1 blockade in urothelial cancer. Repertoires were generated with immunoSEQ multiplex PCR, while TCRdb's copy carries only in-frame clones and drops some. The sample lists about 49,000 clones; approximately 79% were seen once. The time point is: pretreatment peripheral blood. Trimming took off 2 bases at V and 5 bases at J, with 7 bases between the two ends. This CDR3 comprises 13 residues. The germline gives CDR1 LNHDA, CDR2 SQIVND (reference sequence). This specimen consisted of PBMCs, obtained around atezolizumab (anti-PD-L1) treatment. This clonotype was sampled from a man between 70 and 80 years old with urothelial cancer. J is TRBJ2-1 and V is TRBV19; no clear D. This chain's CDR3 is CASSINTNNEQFF. In DNA form, the CDR3 reads TGTGCCAGTAGTATAAACACGAACAATGAGCAGTTCTTC.